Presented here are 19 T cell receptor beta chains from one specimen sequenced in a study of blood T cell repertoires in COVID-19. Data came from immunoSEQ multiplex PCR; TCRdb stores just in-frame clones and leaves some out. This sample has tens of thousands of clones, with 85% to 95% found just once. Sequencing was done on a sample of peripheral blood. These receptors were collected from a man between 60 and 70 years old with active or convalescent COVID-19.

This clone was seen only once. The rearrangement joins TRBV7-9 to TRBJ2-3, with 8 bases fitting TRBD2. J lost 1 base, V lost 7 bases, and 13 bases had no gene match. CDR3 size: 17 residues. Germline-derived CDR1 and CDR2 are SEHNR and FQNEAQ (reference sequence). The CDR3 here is CASTHDGRGAGTDTQYF. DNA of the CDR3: TGTGCCAGCACCCACGACGGGCGGGGGGCGGGCACAGATACGCAGTATTTT. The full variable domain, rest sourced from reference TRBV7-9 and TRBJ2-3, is DTGVSQNPRHKITKRGQNVTFRCDPISEHNRLYWYRQTLGQGPEFLTYFQNEAQLEKSRLLSDRFSAERPKGSFSTLEIQRTEQGDSAMYLCASTHDGRGAGTDTQYFGPGTRLTVL.

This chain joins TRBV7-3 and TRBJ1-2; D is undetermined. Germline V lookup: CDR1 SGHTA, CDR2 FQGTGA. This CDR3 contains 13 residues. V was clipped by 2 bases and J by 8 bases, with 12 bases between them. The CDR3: CASSLSRDKGYTF. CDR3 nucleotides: TGTGCCAGCAGCTTATCCCGAGATAAGGGCTACACCTTC.

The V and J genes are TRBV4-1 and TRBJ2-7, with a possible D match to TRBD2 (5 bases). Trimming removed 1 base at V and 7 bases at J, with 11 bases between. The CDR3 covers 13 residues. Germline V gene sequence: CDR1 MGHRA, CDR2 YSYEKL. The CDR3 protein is CASSQALAWEQYF. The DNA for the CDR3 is TGCGCCAGCAGCCAAGCGTTAGCGTGGGAGCAGTACTTC.

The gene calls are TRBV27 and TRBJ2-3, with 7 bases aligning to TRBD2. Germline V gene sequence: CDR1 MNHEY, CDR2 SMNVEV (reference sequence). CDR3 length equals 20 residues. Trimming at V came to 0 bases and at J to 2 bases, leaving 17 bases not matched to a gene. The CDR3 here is CASSLSPIQKSGMFTDTQYF. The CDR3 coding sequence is TGTGCCAGCAGTTTATCCCCGATTCAAAAAAGCGGGATGTTCACAGATACGCAGTATTTT.

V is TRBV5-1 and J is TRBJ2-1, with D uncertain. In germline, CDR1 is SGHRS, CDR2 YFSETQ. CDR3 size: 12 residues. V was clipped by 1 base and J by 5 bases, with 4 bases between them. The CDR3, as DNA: TGCGCCAGCAGCTTGAATAACAATGAGCAGTTCTTC. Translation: CASSLNNNEQFF.

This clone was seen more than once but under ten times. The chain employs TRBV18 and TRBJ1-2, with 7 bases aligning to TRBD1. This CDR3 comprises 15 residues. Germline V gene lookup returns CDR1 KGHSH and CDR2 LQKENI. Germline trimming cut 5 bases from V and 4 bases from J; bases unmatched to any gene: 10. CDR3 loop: CASSEQGSVIYGYTF. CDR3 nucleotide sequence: TGTGCCAGCTCAGAACAGGGGTCGGTGATCTATGGCTACACCTTC.

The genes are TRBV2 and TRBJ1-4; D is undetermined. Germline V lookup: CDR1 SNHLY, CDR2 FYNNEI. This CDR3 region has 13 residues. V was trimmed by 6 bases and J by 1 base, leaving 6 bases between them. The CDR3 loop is CASSRETNEKLFF. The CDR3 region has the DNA TGTGCCAGCAGCCGGGAAACTAATGAAAAACTGTTTTTT. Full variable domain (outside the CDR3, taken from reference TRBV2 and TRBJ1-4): EPEVTQTPSHQVTQMGQEVILRCVPISNHLYFYWYRQILGQKVEFLVSFYNNEISEKSEIFDDQFSVERPDGSNFTLKIRSTKLEDSAMYFCASSRETNEKLFFGSGTQLSVL.

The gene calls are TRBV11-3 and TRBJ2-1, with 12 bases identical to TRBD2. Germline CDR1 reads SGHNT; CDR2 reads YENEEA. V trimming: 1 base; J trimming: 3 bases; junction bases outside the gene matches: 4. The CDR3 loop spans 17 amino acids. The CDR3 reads CASSLGKTSGSYNEQFF. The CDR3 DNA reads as TGTGCCAGCAGCTTAGGGAAGACTAGCGGGAGCTACAATGAGCAGTTCTTC. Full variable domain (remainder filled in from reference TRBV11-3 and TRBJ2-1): EAGVVQSPRYKIIEKKQPVAFWCNPISGHNTLYWYLQNLGQGPELLIRYENEEAVDDSQLPKDRFSAERLKGVDSTLKIQPAELGDSAVYLCASSLGKTSGSYNEQFFGPGTRLTVL.

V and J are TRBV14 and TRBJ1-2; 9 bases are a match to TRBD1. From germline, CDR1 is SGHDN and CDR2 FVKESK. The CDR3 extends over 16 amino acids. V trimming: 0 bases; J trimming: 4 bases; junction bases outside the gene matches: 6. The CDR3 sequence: CASSQDPGQGFYGYTF. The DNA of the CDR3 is TGTGCCAGCAGCCAAGATCCGGGACAGGGATTCTATGGCTACACCTTC.

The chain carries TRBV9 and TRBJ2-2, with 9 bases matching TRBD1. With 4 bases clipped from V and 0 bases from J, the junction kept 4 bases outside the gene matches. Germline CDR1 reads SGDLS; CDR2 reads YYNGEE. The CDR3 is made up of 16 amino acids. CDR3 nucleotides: TGTGCCAGCAGCTTCCGGGACAGGGCGAACACCGGGGAGCTGTTTTTT. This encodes CASSFRDRANTGELFF.

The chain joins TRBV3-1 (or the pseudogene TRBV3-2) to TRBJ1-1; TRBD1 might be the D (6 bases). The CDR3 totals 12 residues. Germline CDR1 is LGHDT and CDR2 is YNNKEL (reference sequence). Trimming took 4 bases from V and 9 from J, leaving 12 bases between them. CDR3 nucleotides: TGTGCCAGCAGCCCTCACAGGGATAAAGCTTTCTTT. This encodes CASSPHRDKAFF.

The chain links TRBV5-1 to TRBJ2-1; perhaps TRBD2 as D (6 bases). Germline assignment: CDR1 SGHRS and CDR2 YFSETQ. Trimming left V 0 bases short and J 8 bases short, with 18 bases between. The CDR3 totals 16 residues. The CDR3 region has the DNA TGCGCCAGCAGCTTGGGGCTAGCGCGGGGCCTGGATGAGCAGTTCTTC. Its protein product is CASSLGLARGLDEQFF.

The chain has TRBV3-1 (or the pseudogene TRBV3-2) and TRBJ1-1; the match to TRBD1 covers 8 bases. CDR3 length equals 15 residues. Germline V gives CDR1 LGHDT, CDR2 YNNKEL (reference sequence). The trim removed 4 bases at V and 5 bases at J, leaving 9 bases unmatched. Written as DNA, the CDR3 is TGTGCCAGCAGCCCACCACAGGGGGTATATACTGAAGCTTTCTTT. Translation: CASSPPQGVYTEAFF.

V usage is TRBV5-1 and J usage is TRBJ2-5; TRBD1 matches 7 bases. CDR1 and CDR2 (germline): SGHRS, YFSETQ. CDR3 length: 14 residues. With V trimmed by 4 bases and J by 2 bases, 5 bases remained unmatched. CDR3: CASSLGQTQETQYF. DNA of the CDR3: TGCGCCAGCAGCCTGGGACAGACTCAAGAGACCCAGTACTTC. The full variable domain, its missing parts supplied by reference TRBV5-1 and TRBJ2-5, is KAGVTQTPRYLIKTRGQQVTLSCSPISGHRSVSWYQQTPGQGLQFLFEYFSETQRNKGNFPGRFSGRQFSNSRSEMNVSTLELGDSALYLCASSLGQTQETQYFGPGTRLLVL.

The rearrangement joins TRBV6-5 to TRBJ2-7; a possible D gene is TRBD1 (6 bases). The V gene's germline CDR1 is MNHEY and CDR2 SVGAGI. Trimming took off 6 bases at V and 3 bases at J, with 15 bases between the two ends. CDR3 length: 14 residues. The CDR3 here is CASSHRVIDYEQYF. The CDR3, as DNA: TGTGCCAGCAGCCACAGGGTTATTGACTACGAGCAGTACTTC.

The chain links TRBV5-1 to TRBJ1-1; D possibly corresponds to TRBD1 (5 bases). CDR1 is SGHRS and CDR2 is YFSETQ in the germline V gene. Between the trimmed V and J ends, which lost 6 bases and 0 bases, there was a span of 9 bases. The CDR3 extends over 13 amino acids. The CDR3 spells CASKDRLNTEAFF. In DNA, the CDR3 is TGCGCCAGCAAAGACAGATTGAACACTGAAGCTTTCTTT.

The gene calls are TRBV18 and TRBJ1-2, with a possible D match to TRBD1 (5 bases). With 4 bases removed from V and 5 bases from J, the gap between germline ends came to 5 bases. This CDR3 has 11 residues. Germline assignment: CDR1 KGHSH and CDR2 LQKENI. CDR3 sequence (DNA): TGTGCCAGCTCACAGGGGTATGGCTACACCTTC. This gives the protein CASSQGYGYTF. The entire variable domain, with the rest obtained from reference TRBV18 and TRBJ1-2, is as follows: NAGVMQNPRHLVRRRGQEARLRCSPMKGHSHVYWYRQLPEEGLKFMVYLQKENIIDESGMPKERFSAEFPKEGPSILRIQQVVRGDSAAYFCASSQGYGYTFGSGTRLTVV.

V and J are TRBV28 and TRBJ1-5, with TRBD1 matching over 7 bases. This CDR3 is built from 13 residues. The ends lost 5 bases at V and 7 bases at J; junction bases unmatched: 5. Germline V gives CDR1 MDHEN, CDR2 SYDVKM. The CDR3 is CASSVQGDQPQHF. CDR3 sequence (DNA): TGTGCCAGCAGTGTTCAGGGGGACCAGCCCCAGCATTTT.

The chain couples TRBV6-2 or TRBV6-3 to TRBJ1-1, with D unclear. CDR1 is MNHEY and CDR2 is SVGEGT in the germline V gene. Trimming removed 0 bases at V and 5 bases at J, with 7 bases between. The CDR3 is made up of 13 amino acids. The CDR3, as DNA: TGTGCCAGCAGTTACTCGAGGGTAACTGAAGCTTTCTTT. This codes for CASSYSRVTEAFF.